A single sample is the source of the 5 T cell receptor beta chains below, sequenced in a study of blood T cells in healthy people across ages. Combining a sample-barcoded 5' primer with a J-beta primer mix, a second PCR ran for roughly 7 to 11 cycles. MiXCR, run by TCRdb on the 5' RACE reads, gives a single entry per CDR3 protein. Found here are about 1.5 million distinct CDR3 sequences, 35% to 45% of them singletons; the top ten hold about 4%. Sequenced: blood. These TCRs come from a woman under 30 in good health.

The V and J genes are TRBV6-5 and TRBJ2-1; possible D gene TRBD1, 5 bases. CDR1 and CDR2 (germline): MNHEY, SVGAGI. This CDR3 comprises 13 residues. V lost 2 bases to trimming and J lost 10 bases, with 12 bases between them. CDR3 sequence reads: CASSYDSLEEQFF. In DNA form, the CDR3 reads TGTGCCAGCAGTTACGACAGTCTAGAAGAGCAGTTCTTC.

Only one count was recorded for this clonotype. V usage is TRBV2 and J usage is TRBJ2-1; maybe TRBD1 (6 bases). CDR1 and CDR2 from the germline V gene are SNHLY and FYNNEI. The CDR3 has 16 amino acids. Trimming removed 4 bases at V and 4 bases at J, with 17 bases between. CDR3 amino acids: CASSARGTASYNEQFF. The DNA of the CDR3 is TGTGCCAGCAGTGCGAGGGGGACGGCTTCTTACAATGAGCAGTTCTTC. The whole variable domain, remainder taken from reference TRBV2 and TRBJ2-1, is EPEVTQTPSHQVTQMGQEVILRCVPISNHLYFYWYRQILGQKVEFLVSFYNNEISEKSEIFDDQFSVERPDGSNFTLKIRSTKLEDSAMYFCASSARGTASYNEQFFGPGTRLTVL.

This chain links TRBV4-1 with TRBJ1-1, with D perhaps matching TRBD1 (5 bases). The CDR3 is 14 amino acids. The germline V gene has CDR1 MGHRA and CDR2 YSYEKL. The V end was cut by 7 bases, the J end by 0 bases, with 12 bases between. The CDR3: CASIPGGLNTEAFF. DNA for the CDR3: TGCGCCAGCATCCCGGGGGGATTGAACACTGAAGCTTTCTTT.

This clonotype was picked up many times. The rearrangement links TRBV27 to TRBJ2-1; D is perhaps TRBD2 (6 bases). V was pared by 4 bases and J by 5 bases, with 9 bases between. The CDR3 extends over 13 amino acids. In germline, CDR1 is MNHEY, CDR2 SMNVEV (reference sequence). CDR3 sequence reads: CASSYSSDNEQFF. In nucleotides, the CDR3 is TGTGCCAGCAGTTATTCTAGCGACAATGAGCAGTTCTTC.

This CDR3 is CTTARQGNTEAFF. CDR3 DNA: TGTACCACCGCCAGGCAGGGGAACACTGAAGCTTTCTTT. The genes are TRBV7-2 and TRBJ1-1; TRBD1 might be the D (5 bases). This CDR3 contains 13 residues. Looked up from germline, CDR1 is SGHTA and CDR2 is FQGNSA. Trimming removed 10 bases from V and 1 base from J, with 13 bases in between.